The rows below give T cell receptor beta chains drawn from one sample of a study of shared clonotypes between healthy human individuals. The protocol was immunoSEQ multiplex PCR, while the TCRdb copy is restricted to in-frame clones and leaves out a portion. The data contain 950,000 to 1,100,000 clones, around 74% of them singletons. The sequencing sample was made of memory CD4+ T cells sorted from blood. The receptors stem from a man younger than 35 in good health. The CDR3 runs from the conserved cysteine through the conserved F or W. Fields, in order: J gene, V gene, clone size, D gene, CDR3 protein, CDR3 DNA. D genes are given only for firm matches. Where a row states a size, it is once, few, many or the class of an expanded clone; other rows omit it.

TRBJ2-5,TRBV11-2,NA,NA,CASSYGETQYF,TGTGCCAGCAGCTACGGGGAGACCCAGTACTTC
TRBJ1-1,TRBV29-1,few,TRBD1,CSVANRGLTEAFF,TGCAGCGTGGCAAACAGGGGACTCACTGAAGCTTTCTTT
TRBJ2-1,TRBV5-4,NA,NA,CASSRAKSSYNEQFF,TGTGCCAGCAGCCGAGCTAAAAGCTCCTACAATGAGCAGTTCTTC
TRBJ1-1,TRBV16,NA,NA,CASSARHMNTEAFF,TGTGCCAGCAGCGCGAGACATATGAACACTGAAGCTTTCTTT
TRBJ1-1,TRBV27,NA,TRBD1,CASSFGTGPLNTEAFF,TGTGCCAGCAGTTTCGGGACAGGGCCCCTGAACACTGAAGCTTTCTTT
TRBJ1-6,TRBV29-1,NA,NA,CSVRQEHNSPLHF,TGCAGCGTGAGACAGGAACATAATTCACCCCTCCACTTT
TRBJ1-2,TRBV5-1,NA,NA,CASSAQTLYGYTF,TGCGCCAGCAGCGCCCAGACACTCTATGGCTACACCTTC
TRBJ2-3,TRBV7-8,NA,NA,CASSLGTGEVLADTQYF,TGTGCCAGCAGCTTAGGTACAGGGGAGGTTCTGGCAGATACGCAGTATTTT
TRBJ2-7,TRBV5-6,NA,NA,CASSLQGTYEQYF,TGTGCCAGCAGCTTACAGGGAACCTACGAGCAGTACTTC
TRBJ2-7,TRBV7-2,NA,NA,CASSLDKGNYEQYF,TGTGCCAGCAGCTTAGACAAGGGCAACTACGAGCAGTACTTC
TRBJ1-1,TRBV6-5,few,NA,CASRLNTEAFF,TGTGCCAGCAGACTGAACACTGAAGCTTTCTTT
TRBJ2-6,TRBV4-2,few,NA,CASSQPRRLQSRANVLTF,TGTGCCAGCAGCCAGCCGAGAAGGTTACAAAGTCGGGCCAACGTCCTGACTTTC
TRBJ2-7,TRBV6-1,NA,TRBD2,CASSAKSSGTTYEQYF,TGTGCCAGCAGTGCAAAGTCTAGCGGAACCACCTACGAGCAGTACTTC
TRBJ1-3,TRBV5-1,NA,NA,CASQGSGNTIYF,TGCGCCAGCCAGGGAAGTGGAAACACCATATATTTT
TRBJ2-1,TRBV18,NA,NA,CASSPGAPYNEQFF,TGTGCCAGCTCACCGGGGGCCCCCTACAATGAGCAGTTCTTC
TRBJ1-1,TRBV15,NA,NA,CATSRDGKNTEAFF,TGTGCCACCAGCAGAGATGGGAAGAACACTGAAGCTTTCTTT
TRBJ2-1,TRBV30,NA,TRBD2,CAWSVSRREGTSGSLYNEQFF,TGTGCCTGGAGTGTATCCCGCAGGGAGGGAACTAGCGGCTCCCTCTACAATGAGCAGTTCTTC
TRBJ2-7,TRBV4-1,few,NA,CASSPMGPQNLGEQYF,TGCGCCAGCAGCCCAATGGGTCCGCAAAATCTCGGCGAGCAGTACTTC
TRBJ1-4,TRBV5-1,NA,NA,CASSSGRTTNEKLFF,TGCGCCAGCAGCTCGGGGAGGACAACTAATGAAAAACTGTTTTTT
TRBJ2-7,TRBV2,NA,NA,CASRPGALEQYF,TGTGCCAGCAGGCCGGGGGCGTTAGAGCAGTACTTC
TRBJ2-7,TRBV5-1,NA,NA,CASSLAAPGEQYF,TGCGCCAGCAGCTTGGCCGCCCCCGGCGAGCAGTACTTC
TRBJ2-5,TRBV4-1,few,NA,CASSHPPLRVEETQYF,TGCGCCAGCAGCCATCCCCCACTGCGAGTGGAAGAGACCCAGTACTTC